The rows below give T cell receptor beta chains drawn from one sample of a study of blood T cell repertoires in COVID-19. Using immunoSEQ multiplex PCR, the repertoire was profiled, and TCRdb retains in-frame clones only, with some absent. The table shows about 50,000 clones, with approximately 85% occurring only once. Material: peripheral blood. The receptors derive from a man aged 55 to 69 with acute or convalescent COVID-19. Both conserved end residues are part of each CDR3. D genes are given only for firm matches. Expanded clones are given a class, and other clones once, few, many or no size at all.

few TRBJ2-3 - TRBV10-2 TGCGCCAGCAGTGAAACGGCGGGGTCCACAGATACGCAGTATTTT CASSETAGSTDTQYF
- TRBJ1-5 - TRBV28 TGTGCCAGCAGCATCACCGCGACAGGATGGCAGCCCCAGCATTTT CASSITATGWQPQHF
- TRBJ2-2 TRBD2 TRBV28 TGTGCCAGCAGTCCGGGGACTATATACACCGGGGAGCTGTTTTTT CASSPGTIYTGELFF
- TRBJ1-2 TRBD1 TRBV19 TGTGCCAGTACCACCCCCGGACAGGGAGGGGGCTACACCTTC CASTTPGQGGGYTF
- TRBJ1-2 TRBD1 TRBV19 TGTGCCAGTAGGACGGACAGGGGAAGCTATGGCTACACCTTC CASRTDRGSYGYTF
- TRBJ1-6 TRBD1 TRBV5-1 TGCGCCAGCAGCTTCGGGACAGCAGATTCACCCCTCCACTTT CASSFGTADSPLHF
few TRBJ2-1 - TRBV27 TGTGCCAGCAGTGGAGGGGACAGCTCCTACAATGAGCAGTTCTTC CASSGGDSSYNEQFF
- TRBJ2-7 - TRBV3-1/TRBV3-2 TGTGCCAGCAGCCAAGCAGGCTCGTACTCCTACGAGCAGTACTTC CASSQAGSYSYEQYF
- TRBJ2-2 - TRBV2 TGTGCCAGCAGGGGTCCCGGGACCGGGGAGCTGTTTTTT CASRGPGTGELFF
- TRBJ2-6 - TRBV19 TGTGCCAGTAGGAGACAGTTCTCTGGGGCCAACGTCCTGACTTTC CASRRQFSGANVLTF
- TRBJ2-7 - TRBV19 TGTGCCAGTAGTATTCCTGGCAGGGGACGACTTGAGCAGTACTTC CASSIPGRGRLEQYF
- TRBJ2-1 - TRBV5-1 TGCGCCAGCAGGGAACAGGGCCTCAATGAGCAGTTCTTC CASREQGLNEQFF
- TRBJ2-3 TRBD1 TRBV6-6 TGTGCCAGCAGTTACCTTGGACAGGGCACAGATACGCAGTATTTT CASSYLGQGTDTQYF
- TRBJ1-5 - TRBV6-5 TGTGCCAGCAGTTACGGTGGGGGCTCCAATCAGCCCCAGCATTTT CASSYGGGSNQPQHF
- TRBJ2-7 - TRBV5-5 TGTGCCAGCAGCTCCTGGGGGGGGGACACCTACGAGCAGTACTTC CASSSWGGDTYEQYF
few TRBJ2-1 - TRBV3-1/TRBV3-2 TGTGCCAGCAGGGCGGGGGCTAACGACTACAATGAGCAGTTCTTC CASRAGANDYNEQFF
- TRBJ2-1 TRBD2 TRBV24-1 TGTGCCACCTCCGGACTAGCGACCTACAATGAGCAGTTCTTC CATSGLATYNEQFF
- TRBJ1-2 TRBD1 TRBV5-8 TGTGCCAGCAGCTTGCCAGGGGGGAACTATGGCTACACCTTC CASSLPGGNYGYTF
- TRBJ1-1 TRBD1 TRBV25-1 TGTGCCAGCAGAACAGGGGGCCGCACTGAAGCTTTCTTT CASRTGGRTEAFF
- TRBJ1-1 - TRBV7-9 TGTGCCAGCAGCTTAGAGGGGTTGACTGAAGCTTTCTTT CASSLEGLTEAFF